Listed below are T cell receptor beta chains from one sample, sequenced in a study of beta chain features in type 1 diabetes. Profiled with immunoSEQ multiplex PCR; TCRdb holds only in-frame clones, not every one. Of 240,000 or so clones detected, around 65% appear once; the ten largest clones hold about 0.05%. Specimen: naive CD4+ T cells from blood. The origin of the receptors is a man aged 25 to 40 in good health. The CDR3 runs from the conserved cysteine through the conserved F or W. Fields, in order: V gene, CDR3 length, D gene, clone size, J gene, CDR3 DNA, CDR3 protein. A D gene is named only where the DNA matches it firmly. Clone size is given for some rows only: seen once, a few or many times, or a class if the clone is expanded.

TRBV5-1,12,.,.,TRBJ2-3,TGCGCCAGCAGCTTAAGCTCGGATACGCAGTATTTT,CASSLSSDTQYF
TRBV30,14,.,.,TRBJ2-7,TGTGCCTGGAGTAGGTCGTCCAACACCTACGAGCAGTACTTC,CAWSRSSNTYEQYF
TRBV7-2,14,.,few,TRBJ2-5,TGTGCCAGCAGTTCACAGCCGGTCCAAGAGACCCAGTACTTC,CASSSQPVQETQYF
TRBV29-1,12,.,few,TRBJ2-5,TGCAGCGCATCGGGAGATCACGAGACCCAGTACTTC,CSASGDHETQYF
TRBV7-6,13,.,.,TRBJ2-7,TGTGCCAGCAGCCGTCGTACAGGGCACGAGCAGTACTTC,CASSRRTGHEQYF
TRBV29-1,13,TRBD1,.,TRBJ1-2,TGCAGCGCCAAACAGGGGGACTACTATGGCTACACCTTC,CSAKQGDYYGYTF
TRBV29-1,12,TRBD1,.,TRBJ2-5,TGCAGCGAATACAGGGGTGCAGAGACCCAGTACTTC,CSEYRGAETQYF
TRBV19,14,.,.,TRBJ2-2,TGTGCCAGTAGTATTGAAGTCGAGGCCGGGGAGCTGTTTTTT,CASSIEVEAGELFF
TRBV7-2,12,.,few,TRBJ2-3,TGTGCCAGCAGCCCCTCCGGGGCTCTGCAGTATTTT,CASSPSGALQYF
TRBV5-4,14,TRBD1,.,TRBJ2-7,TGTGCCAGCAGCCAGGGACAGGGGGTCTACGAGCAGTACTTC,CASSQGQGVYEQYF
TRBV20-1,11,.,few,TRBJ2-7,TGCAGTGCTAGAGGCGACTACGAGCAGTACTTC,CSARGDYEQYF
TRBV28,16,.,once,TRBJ2-7,TGTGCCAGCAGTGCTCCACCAGGGATAACCTCCTACGAGCAGTACTTC,CASSAPPGITSYEQYF
TRBV6-6,13,TRBD1,.,TRBJ1-1,TGTGCCAGCAGTCCCCGGGACAGGGTGGTCGCTTTCTTT,CASSPRDRVVAFF
TRBV4-2,12,.,.,TRBJ2-4,TGTGCCAGCAGCCAAGGACGGGGCATTCAGTACTTC,CASSQGRGIQYF
TRBV29-1,13,.,.,TRBJ1-3,TGCAGCGTCTCCTTTGAGAGTGGAAACACCATATATTTT,CSVSFESGNTIYF
TRBV11-2,15,TRBD2,few,TRBJ2-1,TGTGCCAGCCGACTAGCGGGAAGGAATTACAATGAGCAGTTCTTC,CASRLAGRNYNEQFF
TRBV2,12,.,.,TRBJ1-2,TGTGCCAGCAGTGTAGCGCAGTACGGCTACACCTTC,CASSVAQYGYTF